The rows below give T cell receptor beta chains drawn from one sample of a study of graft-versus-host responses after intestinal transplantation. Method: immunoSEQ multiplex PCR; TCRdb's copy keeps in-frame clones and lacks some. The table shows 14,000 or so clones, with over 75% occurring only once. This specimen was ileum tissue, taken roughly 28 days after intestinal transplant. The receptors here all came from a human patient who received an intestinal transplant, so some T cells may come from the graft donor. Both conserved end residues are part of each CDR3. The order of the fields is clone size, V gene, D gene, J gene, CDR3 DNA, CDR3 protein. The D gene is left open where the match is weak. Clone size is stated in some rows and not others, as once, few, many or a class when expanded.

clone_size: NA; v_call: TRBV10-3; d_call: NA; j_call: TRBJ1-4; cdr3_nt: TGTGCCATCAGTGAGTCGGCTGGAGCAACTAATGAAAAACTGTTTTTT; cdr3_aa: CAISESAGATNEKLFF
clone_size: once; v_call: TRBV27; d_call: TRBD1; j_call: TRBJ1-2; cdr3_nt: TGTGCCAGCAAAAGGGGGACAGCGGAGAACTATGGCTACACCTTC; cdr3_aa: CASKRGTAENYGYTF
clone_size: once; v_call: TRBV5-6; d_call: NA; j_call: TRBJ2-1; cdr3_nt: TGTGCCAGCAGTTCAGGGGTAGTTGCGCCTGAGCAGTTCTTC; cdr3_aa: CASSSGVVAPEQFF
clone_size: NA; v_call: TRBV5-8; d_call: NA; j_call: TRBJ1-1; cdr3_nt: TGTGCCAGCAGCTCTGCTCCGAACGGAGTGAACACTGAAGCTTTCTTT; cdr3_aa: CASSSAPNGVNTEAFF
clone_size: NA; v_call: TRBV5-1; d_call: NA; j_call: TRBJ2-3; cdr3_nt: TGCGCCAGCAGCTTCAAAACAGATACGCAGTATTTT; cdr3_aa: CASSFKTDTQYF
clone_size: NA; v_call: TRBV4-1; d_call: NA; j_call: TRBJ1-3; cdr3_nt: TGCGCCAGCAGCCAGTTGGGCCCCGGAAACACCATATATTTT; cdr3_aa: CASSQLGPGNTIYF
clone_size: NA; v_call: TRBV6-5; d_call: TRBD1; j_call: TRBJ1-1; cdr3_nt: TGTGCCAGCAGTGACAGGGGGCTGTACACTGAAGCTTTCTTT; cdr3_aa: CASSDRGLYTEAFF
clone_size: NA; v_call: TRBV6-1; d_call: TRBD2; j_call: TRBJ2-7; cdr3_nt: TGTGCCAGCAGTGAACTAGCGGGGATTAGCTCCTACGAGCAGTACTTC; cdr3_aa: CASSELAGISSYEQYF
clone_size: NA; v_call: TRBV9; d_call: NA; j_call: TRBJ1-1; cdr3_nt: TGTGCCAGCAGCCCCGGGGGTGGGTGGGGCACTGAAGCTTTCTTT; cdr3_aa: CASSPGGGWGTEAFF
clone_size: NA; v_call: TRBV11-1; d_call: NA; j_call: TRBJ2-1; cdr3_nt: TGTGCCAGCAGCTTCGAGGAGGGCCCTGAGCAGTTCTTC; cdr3_aa: CASSFEEGPEQFF
clone_size: NA; v_call: TRBV7-3; d_call: NA; j_call: TRBJ2-2; cdr3_nt: TGTGCCAGCAGCTTATTAGGCTTTTGGCAGGGAAACACCGGGGAGCTGTTTTTT; cdr3_aa: CASSLLGFWQGNTGELFF
clone_size: NA; v_call: TRBV7-8; d_call: NA; j_call: TRBJ1-2; cdr3_nt: TGTGCCAGCAGCTTATCTCTAATCCCGTCCTACTATGGCTACACCTTC; cdr3_aa: CASSLSLIPSYYGYTF
clone_size: NA; v_call: TRBV4-2; d_call: NA; j_call: TRBJ1-2; cdr3_nt: TGTGCCAGCAGCCAAGATCTTGGAGGGCGCTATGGCTACACCTTC; cdr3_aa: CASSQDLGGRYGYTF
clone_size: NA; v_call: TRBV7-7; d_call: NA; j_call: TRBJ1-4; cdr3_nt: TGTGCTAGCAGCCAGACAGATAATGAAAAACTGTTTTTT; cdr3_aa: CASSQTDNEKLFF
clone_size: few; v_call: TRBV28; d_call: TRBD1; j_call: TRBJ1-6; cdr3_nt: TGTGCCAGCAGTTTACAGGGGGCGCTTAATTCACCCCTCCACTTT; cdr3_aa: CASSLQGALNSPLHF
clone_size: once; v_call: TRBV4-1; d_call: TRBD1; j_call: TRBJ1-1; cdr3_nt: TGCGCCAGCAGCCAAATCCAACAGGGGGCAGATACTGAAGCTTTCTTT; cdr3_aa: CASSQIQQGADTEAFF
clone_size: NA; v_call: TRBV19; d_call: NA; j_call: TRBJ2-5; cdr3_nt: TGTGCCAGTAGTATGGGCGTTCAAGAGACCCAGTACTTC; cdr3_aa: CASSMGVQETQYF
clone_size: NA; v_call: TRBV5-4; d_call: NA; j_call: TRBJ1-2; cdr3_nt: TGTGCCAGCAGTCCCCAGGGTCTCTATGGCTACACCTTC; cdr3_aa: CASSPQGLYGYTF
clone_size: NA; v_call: TRBV7-9; d_call: NA; j_call: TRBJ1-1; cdr3_nt: TGTGCCAGCAGCTTAGTGGCAGGTGGATGGACTGAAGCTTTCTTT; cdr3_aa: CASSLVAGGWTEAFF
clone_size: NA; v_call: TRBV7-2; d_call: NA; j_call: TRBJ2-5; cdr3_nt: TGTGCCAGCAGCTTAGGGACAGTTGAGACCCAGTACTTC; cdr3_aa: CASSLGTVETQYF
clone_size: NA; v_call: TRBV18; d_call: TRBD1; j_call: TRBJ2-7; cdr3_nt: TGTGCCAGCTCCCTTCGGACAGGGGAAGAGCAGTACTTC; cdr3_aa: CASSLRTGEEQYF
clone_size: few; v_call: TRBV7-2; d_call: NA; j_call: TRBJ1-4; cdr3_nt: TGTGCCAGCAGCTTAAGACAGGTTAATGAAAAACTGTTTTTT; cdr3_aa: CASSLRQVNEKLFF
clone_size: once; v_call: TRBV5-4; d_call: TRBD1; j_call: TRBJ1-6; cdr3_nt: TGTGCCAGCAGCCGGGGACAGGGAAAAAGGTCACCCCTCCACTTT; cdr3_aa: CASSRGQGKRSPLHF
clone_size: NA; v_call: TRBV13; d_call: NA; j_call: TRBJ1-1; cdr3_nt: TGTGCCAGCAGCTTAGTGGCGGACACTGAAGCTTTCTTT; cdr3_aa: CASSLVADTEAFF
clone_size: NA; v_call: TRBV5-6; d_call: TRBD1; j_call: TRBJ2-5; cdr3_nt: TGTGCCAGCAGCTTGGGGGGACAGGGCGAGACCCAGTACTTC; cdr3_aa: CASSLGGQGETQYF
clone_size: few; v_call: TRBV7-2; d_call: NA; j_call: TRBJ1-2; cdr3_nt: TGTGCCAGCAGCTTAGGGACTGAGAGGGGCTACACCTTC; cdr3_aa: CASSLGTERGYTF
clone_size: NA; v_call: TRBV18; d_call: TRBD2; j_call: TRBJ2-1; cdr3_nt: TGTGCCAGCTCACCACCTAGCGGGAGTTTCAATGAGCAGTTCTTC; cdr3_aa: CASSPPSGSFNEQFF
clone_size: NA; v_call: TRBV2; d_call: NA; j_call: TRBJ1-4; cdr3_nt: TGTGCCAGCAGGGTAACCCTAGAAAAACTGTTTTTT; cdr3_aa: CASRVTLEKLFF
clone_size: NA; v_call: TRBV5-4; d_call: TRBD2; j_call: TRBJ2-5; cdr3_nt: TGTGCCAGCAGCTTTGGACTAGCGGGGGTGGAGACCCAGTACTTC; cdr3_aa: CASSFGLAGVETQYF
clone_size: medium-sized; v_call: TRBV4-1; d_call: NA; j_call: TRBJ1-6; cdr3_nt: TGCGCCAGCAGCCAGCGACAGCTTTCGGGTGATTCACCCCTCCACTTT; cdr3_aa: CASSQRQLSGDSPLHF
clone_size: few; v_call: TRBV19; d_call: NA; j_call: TRBJ1-2; cdr3_nt: TGTGCCGGATCCTCGTCCGGGACATCCTATGGCTACACCTTC; cdr3_aa: CAGSSSGTSYGYTF
clone_size: medium-sized; v_call: TRBV2; d_call: NA; j_call: TRBJ1-2; cdr3_nt: TGTGCCAGCAGATCCGGGAAGAGTACTAACTATGGCTACACCTTC; cdr3_aa: CASRSGKSTNYGYTF
clone_size: NA; v_call: TRBV15; d_call: TRBD1; j_call: TRBJ1-2; cdr3_nt: TGTGCCACCAGCAGCGGACAGGGGGCTCATGGCTACACCTTC; cdr3_aa: CATSSGQGAHGYTF
clone_size: few; v_call: TRBV7-9; d_call: NA; j_call: TRBJ1-3; cdr3_nt: TGTGCCAGCAGCCCCCAAACAGGGTTCTCTGGAAACACCATATATTTT; cdr3_aa: CASSPQTGFSGNTIYF
clone_size: NA; v_call: TRBV27; d_call: TRBD2; j_call: TRBJ2-1; cdr3_nt: TGTGCCAGCAGTTTTTCCCCCCTAGCGGGGGCTATCTCCTACAATGAGCAGTTCTTC; cdr3_aa: CASSFSPLAGAISYNEQFF
clone_size: NA; v_call: TRBV19; d_call: TRBD1; j_call: TRBJ2-6; cdr3_nt: TGTGCCAGTGGACAGGGGGCTTCTGGGGCCAACGTCCTGACTTTC; cdr3_aa: CASGQGASGANVLTF
clone_size: NA; v_call: TRBV6-6; d_call: TRBD2; j_call: TRBJ2-3; cdr3_nt: TGTGCCAGCACCTCACTCGGGGGAGGGACAGATACGCAGTATTTT; cdr3_aa: CASTSLGGGTDTQYF
clone_size: medium-sized; v_call: TRBV4-1; d_call: NA; j_call: TRBJ2-2; cdr3_nt: TGCGCCAGCAGCCAATTGGGCGGCGGGACCGGGGAGCTGTTTTTT; cdr3_aa: CASSQLGGGTGELFF
clone_size: NA; v_call: TRBV5-5; d_call: TRBD2; j_call: TRBJ2-2; cdr3_nt: TGTGCCAGCAGCTTGGCCCTAGCGGGGGCAAACACCGGGGAGCTGTTTTTT; cdr3_aa: CASSLALAGANTGELFF
clone_size: NA; v_call: TRBV6-5; d_call: NA; j_call: TRBJ1-5; cdr3_nt: TGTGCCAGCAAATATAGCGGGGAAAGCAATCAGCCCCAGCATTTT; cdr3_aa: CASKYSGESNQPQHF
clone_size: NA; v_call: TRBV5-1; d_call: TRBD1; j_call: TRBJ1-1; cdr3_nt: TGCGCCAGCAGCTTACAGGGGGCAAGGGATGAAGCTTTCTTT; cdr3_aa: CASSLQGARDEAFF
clone_size: once; v_call: TRBV5-1; d_call: NA; j_call: TRBJ1-2; cdr3_nt: TGCGCCAGCAGCTTTCGGTCCTACTATGGCTACACCTTC; cdr3_aa: CASSFRSYYGYTF
clone_size: NA; v_call: TRBV27; d_call: NA; j_call: TRBJ1-6; cdr3_nt: TGTGCCAGCTCGTTTAAGGAGATAACGGCACCCCTCCACTTT; cdr3_aa: CASSFKEITAPLHF
clone_size: NA; v_call: TRBV9; d_call: TRBD2; j_call: TRBJ2-3; cdr3_nt: TGTGCCAGCAGCGTTTCTAGCGGGGGGACAGATACGCAGTATTTT; cdr3_aa: CASSVSSGGTDTQYF
clone_size: NA; v_call: TRBV28; d_call: TRBD1; j_call: TRBJ1-4; cdr3_nt: TGTGCCAGCAGGGCCTCCGGGACAGCAAATGAAAAACTGTTTTTT; cdr3_aa: CASRASGTANEKLFF
clone_size: few; v_call: TRBV11-3; d_call: TRBD2; j_call: TRBJ2-2; cdr3_nt: TGTGCCAGCAGCCCCCGGACTAGCTCCGGGGAGCTGTTTTTT; cdr3_aa: CASSPRTSSGELFF
clone_size: once; v_call: TRBV5-1; d_call: TRBD1; j_call: TRBJ1-2; cdr3_nt: TGCGCCAGCAGCTCCCCGAACACCGGGACAGGGGGCACTAACTATGGCTACACCTTC; cdr3_aa: CASSSPNTGTGGTNYGYTF
clone_size: medium-sized; v_call: TRBV4-1; d_call: NA; j_call: TRBJ1-6; cdr3_nt: TGCGCCAGCAGCCAAATGATGAGCTCCTATAATTCACCCCTCCACTTT; cdr3_aa: CASSQMMSSYNSPLHF
clone_size: NA; v_call: TRBV7-6; d_call: TRBD2; j_call: TRBJ2-2; cdr3_nt: TGTGCCAGCAGCTTATTCGGGAGGGAGATCCCGAACACCGGGGAGCTGTTTTTT; cdr3_aa: CASSLFGREIPNTGELFF